These T cell receptor beta chains were read from a single sample in a study of OX40 agonist ivuxolimab in advanced cancers. The assay was immunoSEQ multiplex PCR, and TCRdb's table has in-frame clones only and misses some. The sample carries about 49,000 clones, around 80% recorded once. This material consisted of CD4+ or CD8+ T cells sorted from blood, taken in a trial of the OX40 agonist ivuxolimab. These TCRs come from an adult with an advanced solid tumor such as melanoma, head and neck, liver or kidney cancer. Each CDR3 is given with its conserved first and last residue. The D gene is left open where the match is weak. Clone size appears in some rows only: once, few, many, or a class for an expanded clone.

V	D	size	J	DNA	CDR3
TRBV7-2	NA	NA	TRBJ1-5	TGTGCCAGCAGCCAGGAGGTTAATCAGCCCCAGCATTTT	CASSQEVNQPQHF
TRBV5-4	NA	NA	TRBJ1-5	TGTGCCAGCAGCTTGCAGCCGATAGACCAGCCCCAGCATTTT	CASSLQPIDQPQHF
TRBV5-5	TRBD1	NA	TRBJ1-5	TGTGCCAGCAGTCCGACAGGGGTAGAGCAGCCCCAGCATTTT	CASSPTGVEQPQHF
TRBV28	NA	NA	TRBJ1-4	TGTGCCAGCAGACTCGGGGGGGGCACTAATGAAAAACTGTTTTTT	CASRLGGGTNEKLFF
TRBV27	NA	NA	TRBJ2-7	TGTGCCAGCAGTTTACGCCCGTCCTACGAGCAGTACTTC	CASSLRPSYEQYF
TRBV20-1	NA	NA	TRBJ2-7	TGCAGTGCTACGGACACCTACGAGCAGTACTTC	CSATDTYEQYF
TRBV28	TRBD2	NA	TRBJ2-3	TGTGCCAGCAGTCCAGGGACTAGCGGGAGGAACACAGATACGCAGTATTTT	CASSPGTSGRNTDTQYF
TRBV12-5	NA	NA	TRBJ2-3	TGTGCTAGTGGTCCGTCCAGCACAGATACGCAGTATTTT	CASGPSSTDTQYF
TRBV2	TRBD1	NA	TRBJ2-7	TGTGCCAGCAGGACGGACAGGGCAAGCTCCTACGAGCAGTACTTC	CASRTDRASSYEQYF
TRBV7-2	NA	NA	TRBJ2-3	TGTGCCAGCAGCTTACCAGGGTCCCTTACGCAGTATTTT	CASSLPGSLTQYF
TRBV6-1	TRBD1	NA	TRBJ2-1	TGTGCCAGCAGTGCGGACAGGGGGGACAATGAGCAGTTCTTC	CASSADRGDNEQFF
TRBV7-2	NA	NA	TRBJ1-2	TGTGCCAGCAGCTTAGAGTATGGACGCACAGTCTATGGCTACACCTTC	CASSLEYGRTVYGYTF
TRBV5-4	NA	NA	TRBJ2-7	TGTGCCAGCAGCTTGATGGGCGGCTACGAGCAGTACTTC	CASSLMGGYEQYF
TRBV27	NA	NA	TRBJ2-1	TGTGCCAGCAGTCCTTCAAATCCCACCTACAATGAGCAGTTCTTC	CASSPSNPTYNEQFF
TRBV28	NA	few	TRBJ2-3	TGTGCCAGCAGCCCTCCGGGGTACAGGTCGGATACGCAGTATTTT	CASSPPGYRSDTQYF
TRBV18	NA	few	TRBJ2-5	TGTGCCAGTCGGGATGTTTGGGCAGAAGAGACCCAGTACTTC	CASRDVWAEETQYF
TRBV30	NA	NA	TRBJ2-5	TGTGCCTGGAGTGACCGGAGTTTTGAGACCCAGTACTTC	CAWSDRSFETQYF
TRBV5-4	TRBD2	NA	TRBJ2-1	TGTGCCAGCAGCCTCGGTTCTAGCGGGGGGTCCTACAATGAGCAGTTCTTC	CASSLGSSGGSYNEQFF
TRBV19	TRBD2	NA	TRBJ2-7	TGTGCCAGTAGTATTAGCGGGAGGCTCCACGAGCAGTACTTC	CASSISGRLHEQYF
TRBV27	TRBD1	NA	TRBJ2-3	TGTGCCAGCAGTTTATCGCGACCGGGACAGAGAACCACAGATACGCAGTATTTT	CASSLSRPGQRTTDTQYF
TRBV7-8	NA	NA	TRBJ2-3	TGTGCCAGCAACGGCAGGGGCACAGATACGCAGTATTTT	CASNGRGTDTQYF
TRBV30	TRBD1	NA	TRBJ1-6	TGTGCCTGGAGGGACAGGGCTTCACCCCTCCACTTT	CAWRDRASPLHF
TRBV27	NA	few	TRBJ1-1	TGTGCCAGCAGTTTGGGGGGCAACACTGAAGCTTTCTTT	CASSLGGNTEAFF
TRBV6-5	NA	NA	TRBJ1-2	TGTGCCAGCAGACCGCCGGGGGGTGGCTACACCTTC	CASRPPGGGYTF